This T cell receptor (beta chain) was found in a study of cytomegalovirus exposure and HLA in healthy donors. Study conclusions and caveats: Reports indicated that the classifier achieved high specificity and sensitivity in diagnosing cytomegalovirus status.

In this sample, this clone turned up a few times. Its antigen is as yet unknown. PCR primers comprised 60 Vbeta and 13 Jbeta primers. Here immunoSEQ multiplex PCR was the method, and the copy in TCRdb shows in-frame clones only, minus some. The data show roughly 160,000 clones, with 80% seen just once and roughly 5% held by the top ten. Per germline, CDR1 SGHRS and CDR2 YFSETQ. Trimming pared 1 base from V and 4 bases from J, leaving 6 bases between. The length of the CDR3 is 13 residues. The rearrangement joins TRBV5-1 to TRBJ1-3; D is undetermined. This sequence was found in a man aged 30 to 45 in good health and CMV-seronegative. Sequencing input: PBMCs. The CDR3 loop reads CASSLWQGNTIYF. The CDR3 DNA reads as TGCGCCAGCAGCTTGTGGCAGGGAAACACCATATATTTT.